The clone carrying this T cell receptor beta chain was detected many times. Its antigen is undetermined. One end of the junction does not line up with germline, which may come from a read error. The sample originates from a study of T cell repertoires in cytomegalovirus infection. Turning to the study itself: The public TCR beta signatures pointed to both CMV infection and matching HLA type. Study results and caveats: Summed frequency of public TCR beta families distinguished CMV carriers with the relevant HLA. The ex vivo response was dominated by HLA-C-restricted CMV-specific TCR beta clonotypes.

Germline CDR1 is SEHNR and CDR2 is FQNEAQ (reference sequence). The CDR3 runs to 13 residues. MiXCR was run by TCRdb on the reads, yielding one entry per CDR3 protein. The table lists 500,000 to 600,000 distinct CDR3 sequences, 16% of them singletons, with under 30% in the top ten. The TCR sequence derives from a human donor in good health (CMV status not recorded). Some clones in this sample may be carry-over from other donors' samples. The sample taken for sequencing was CD8+ T cells from PBMCs. This chain uses TRBV7-9 with TRBJ2-7; no clear D gene. The CDR3 DNA reads as TGTGCCAGCAGCATAGCAGAGTGGGCCGAGCAGTACTTC. It translates to CASSIAEWAEQYF.